This T cell receptor beta chain was identified during a study of blood T cells in healthy people across ages. Points from the study as a whole: Long-lived donors carried more naive CD4+ cells and greater diversity than aged donors.

Combining a sample-barcoded 5' primer with a J-beta primer mix, a second PCR ran for 7 to 11 cycles. TCRdb fed the 5' RACE reads into MiXCR, producing one record per CDR3 protein. The table shows around 2 million distinct CDR3 sequences, with around 40% occurring only once. Donors were healthy Caucasian individuals from Russia aged roughly 6 to 90. A word on this clonotype: Its antigen is currently unknown.

This CDR3 contains 15 residues. V was clipped by 5 bases and J by 0 bases; unmatched bases: 4. Germline CDR1 MNHEY, CDR2 SMNVEV (reference sequence). The sequenced material came from blood. This sequence originates from a human donor in good health. The rearrangement links TRBV27 to TRBJ2-1, with 7 bases that match TRBD1. CDR3 amino acids: CASSMDRSSYNEQFF. The CDR3 DNA follows: TGTGCCAGCAGTATGGACAGGAGCTCCTACAATGAGCAGTTCTTC.